These 25 T cell receptor beta chains were all obtained from the same sample, sequenced in a study of glioma-infiltrating T cells. Amplification of TCR alpha and beta CDR3 regions from RNA used iRepertoire nested multiplex PCR. TCRdb called the multiplex PCR reads again in MiXCR, with one record for every CDR3 protein. This table has over 130,000 distinct CDR3 sequences, about 39% appearing once. Sequencing used glioma tissue, nonneoplastic brain tissue, or PBMCs (not recorded which). Every receptor here comes from a human donor with low-grade glioma or glioblastoma, undergoing nonglioma brain surgery, or in good health (not recorded which).

This clonotype was seen a handful of times. The chain uses TRBV4-1 and TRBJ1-4, with D hard to call. The CDR3 sequence is 14 residues long. Looked up from germline, CDR1 is MGHRA and CDR2 is YSYEKL. The V and J ends lost 4 bases and 4 bases respectively, with 10 bases between them. The CDR3 DNA reads as TGCGCCAGCAGCCTGTCTGGACTTAATGAAAAACTGTTTTTT. Translated, it gives CASSLSGLNEKLFF.

This clonotype was seen a handful of times. The chain is built from TRBV2 and TRBJ2-3, with 7 bases aligning to TRBD1. The CDR3 covers 15 residues. Germline CDR1 and CDR2: SNHLY and FYNNEI. V lost 8 bases and J lost 2; bases outside the gene matches: 10. CDR3 sequence (DNA): TGTGCCAGCGGATTGGGACAGACACACACAGATACGCAGTATTTT. Protein sequence: CASGLGQTHTDTQYF.

As regards this clonotype: A junction boundary mismatches the germline segment, possibly from a read error. This sequence joins TRBV6-2 or TRBV6-3 and TRBJ2-2; 7 nucleotides line up with TRBD2. There are 12 residues in the CDR3. In germline, CDR1 is MNHEY, CDR2 SVGEGT. The CDR3: CASSYVSGEMFF. CDR3 DNA: TGTGCCAGCAGTTACGTCAGCGGGGAGATGTTTTTT.

V usage is TRBV4-3 and J usage is TRBJ1-1; no definite D call. V was shortened by 5 bases and J by 5 bases, with 15 bases between the two germline ends. This CDR3 spans 14 amino acids. Germline loops: CDR1 LGHNA, CDR2 YSLEER. CDR3: CASSLRAQGTEAFF. The DNA for the CDR3 is TGCGCCAGCAGCTTGAGGGCCCAAGGAACTGAAGCTTTCTTT.

This clonotype was seen many times. V and J are TRBV20-1 and TRBJ2-1; 9 nucleotides agree with TRBD2. V was clipped by 6 bases and J by 5 bases; unmatched bases: 2. This CDR3 comprises 12 residues. Germline V gene sequence: CDR1 DFQATT, CDR2 SNEGSKA (reference sequence). The CDR3 region is CSAIAGDNEQFF. The CDR3 DNA follows: TGCAGTGCCATAGCGGGGGACAATGAGCAGTTCTTC.

The chain uses TRBV10-3 and TRBJ2-3; D uncertain. In germline, CDR1 is ENHRY, CDR2 SYGVKD. CDR3 length: 13 residues. Deletions cut 6 bases from V and 0 bases from J, with 7 bases between. CDR3 protein: CAIRAQSTDTQYF. In nucleotides, the CDR3 is TGTGCCATCAGGGCGCAGAGCACAGATACGCAGTATTTT.

This clonotype was counted at least ten times. This chain uses TRBV27 with TRBJ1-2, with D possibly TRBD1 on 6 matching bases. V lost 5 bases to trimming and J lost 6 bases, with 19 bases between them. The germline CDR1 and CDR2 sequences are MNHEY and SMNVEV (reference sequence). The CDR3 runs to 15 residues. The CDR3 DNA reads as TGTGCCAGCAGTCTCACAGGGCTAGGGGATGATGGCTACACCTTC. This codes for CASSLTGLGDDGYTF.

The chain recombines TRBV27 with TRBJ1-1, with a weak D call TRBD1 (5 bases). Germline V gene data show CDR1 as MNHEY and CDR2 as SMNVEV (reference sequence). The V gene lost 2 bases and the J gene lost 3 bases, with 7 bases spanning the gap. This CDR3 is built from 13 residues. For the CDR3, the DNA is TGTGCCAGCAGTTTAAGGGGATACACTGAAGCTTTCTTT. Protein sequence: CASSLRGYTEAFF.

This clonotype appeared a few times. This sequence joins TRBV7-2 and TRBJ2-1; 7 bases map to TRBD1. From germline, CDR1 is SGHTA and CDR2 FQGNSA. V was pared by 11 bases and J by 9 bases, with 16 bases of the junction left unmatched. The length of the CDR3 is 14 residues. CDR3 region: CARGPRNRGSEQFF. DNA of the CDR3: TGTGCCCGCGGACCGCGTAACAGGGGCAGTGAGCAGTTCTTC.

The genes are TRBV10-3 and TRBJ1-1; D is perhaps TRBD1 (5 bases). The ends were cut back, 2 bases at V and 1 base at J, with 8 bases in the middle. Germline V gives CDR1 ENHRY, CDR2 SYGVKD. The CDR3 loop spans 14 amino acids. The CDR3 region has the DNA TGTGCCATCAGTGAGGGGGGAGCGAACACTGAAGCTTTCTTT. As protein: CAISEGGANTEAFF.

This clonotype was counted between two and nine times. The chain recombines TRBV20-1 with TRBJ1-5; TRBD1 matches 8 bases. V was pared by 2 bases and J by 1 base, with 4 bases of the junction left unmatched. The CDR3 length is 15 residues. Germline CDR1 DFQATT, CDR2 SNEGSKA (reference sequence). The CDR3 coding sequence is TGCAGTGCTAGAAAGGACAGGGTGAGCAATCAGCCCCAGCATTTT. As protein: CSARKDRVSNQPQHF.

As DNA, the CDR3 is TGCGCCAGCAGCCAAGGGCCGGGGGGGGGCCAGGAGACCCAGTACTTC. Its translation: CASSQGPGGGQETQYF. V and J are TRBV4-1 and TRBJ2-5; 8 nucleotides align to TRBD2. Germline CDR1 reads MGHRA; CDR2 reads YSYEKL. The J segment lost 5 bases and the V segment lost 1 base, leaving 9 bases of the junction unmatched. The CDR3 is made up of 16 amino acids.

The chain uses TRBV7-3 and TRBJ2-1; 12 nucleotides line up with TRBD2. Germline V gives CDR1 SGHTA, CDR2 FQGTGA. With 5 bases clipped from V and 7 bases from J, the junction kept 6 bases outside the gene matches. This CDR3 is built from 15 residues. The CDR3 nucleotides are TGTGCCAGCAGCCGGTCCGGGACTAGCGGGAATGAGCAGTTCTTC. This encodes CASSRSGTSGNEQFF.

A few counts support this clonotype. This rearrangement joins TRBV6-6 to TRBJ1-1; D not certain. Deletions cut 2 bases from V and 0 bases from J, with 10 bases between. CDR3 length: 15 amino acids. CDR1 and CDR2 from the germline V gene are MNHNY and SVGAGI (reference sequence). The CDR3 protein is CASSYGGPMNTEAFF. The CDR3 DNA reads TGTGCCAGCAGTTACGGAGGACCCATGAACACTGAAGCTTTCTTT.

V and J are TRBV7-2 and TRBJ2-5, with D tentatively TRBD1 (6 bases). The CDR3 has 16 residues. From germline, CDR1 is SGHTA and CDR2 FQGNSA. Trimming removed 0 bases at V and 2 bases at J, with 13 bases between. CDR3 protein: CASSLAWSGQQETQYF. The CDR3 region has the DNA TGTGCCAGCAGCTTAGCTTGGTCGGGACAACAAGAGACCCAGTACTTC.

The CDR3 DNA reads TGTGCCAGCAGCGTAGCGGCAGGGGGTTACGAGCAGTACTTC. This sequence encodes CASSVAAGGYEQYF. The chain has TRBV9 and TRBJ2-7; 7 bases match TRBD1. Germline lookup yields CDR1 SGDLS and CDR2 YYNGEE. The CDR3 extends over 14 amino acids. The V segment lost 0 bases and the J segment 4 bases; nucleotides outside the gene matches: 4.

This clonotype was seen only a few times. V gene TRBV27 combines with J gene TRBJ2-6; D call uncertain. V was pared by 2 bases and J by 0 bases, with 2 bases between. The CDR3 has 14 residues. The germline gives CDR1 MNHEY, CDR2 SMNVEV (reference sequence). The CDR3 loop is CASSLNSGANVLTF. The CDR3, as DNA: TGTGCCAGCAGTTTAAACTCTGGGGCCAACGTCCTGACTTTC.

This clonotype was seen a few times. The J gene is TRBJ2-5, the V gene TRBV6-1; a possible D gene is TRBD2 (6 bases). Deletions cut 0 bases from V and 5 bases from J, with 13 bases between. This CDR3 spans 15 amino acids. Germline CDR1 MNHNS, CDR2 SASEGT. This CDR3 reads CASSEAGLGSETQYF. The CDR3 DNA reads as TGTGCCAGCAGTGAAGCGGGACTGGGTTCGGAGACCCAGTACTTC.

This clonotype was detected many times. The chain carries TRBV6-1 and TRBJ2-1; 7 bases match TRBD1. The CDR3 spans 14 residues. Losses at the gene ends were 5 bases for V and 1 base for J; bases not matched to a gene: 2. Germline V gives CDR1 MNHNS, CDR2 SASEGT. DNA for the CDR3: TGTGCCAGCAGTTGGGACAGTTCCTACAATGAGCAGTTCTTC. It specifies CASSWDSSYNEQFF.

Concerning this clonotype: Sequence at one end of the junction differs from germline and may be a read error. V is TRBV20-1 and J is TRBJ2-3; D not certain. From germline, CDR1 is DFQATT and CDR2 SNEGSKA (reference sequence). CDR3 length: 15 amino acids. The CDR3 DNA is TGCAGTTCTAGAGACCACCTGGACGACACAGATACGCAGTATTTT. It translates to CSSRDHLDDTDTQYF.

The chain joins TRBV12-3 or TRBV12-4 to TRBJ2-1, with 8 nucleotides matching TRBD2. V lost 6 bases to trimming and J lost 6 bases; unmatched junction nucleotides: 7. The CDR3 totals 14 residues. Here the CDR3 reads CASSVGLASNEQFF. The DNA of the CDR3 is TGTGCCAGCAGCGTCGGACTAGCTAGCAATGAGCAGTTCTTC.

With regard to this clonotype: A read error may account for a junction end that differs from germline. This chain uses TRBV4-3 with TRBJ2-1, with 8 bases identical to TRBD1. The CDR3 is made up of 16 amino acids. Looked up from germline, CDR1 is LGHNA and CDR2 is YSLEER. This CDR3 reads CASSQGQGGPYNEQFF. The CDR3 DNA is TGCGCCAGCAGTCAAGGACAGGGTGGGCCGTACAATGAGCAGTTCTTC.

This clonotype was seen a handful of times. DNA of the CDR3: TGTGCCAGCAGTTACGCGACAGTTAATGAGCAGTTCTTC. The encoded protein is CASSYATVNEQFF. The chain uses TRBV6-2 or TRBV6-3 and TRBJ2-1; possibly TRBD1 for D (5 bases). From germline, CDR1 is MNHEY and CDR2 SVGEGT. The CDR3 extends over 13 amino acids. The V end was cut by 2 bases, the J end by 7 bases, with 9 bases between.

The rearrangement joins TRBV7-9 to TRBJ2-1; D is ambiguous. CDR1 is SEHNR, CDR2 FQNEAQ, per germline (reference sequence). With 3 bases removed from V and 8 bases from J, the gap between germline ends came to 5 bases. This CDR3 has 11 residues. Here the CDR3 reads CASSFLDEQFF. DNA of the CDR3: TGTGCCAGCAGCTTTTTGGATGAGCAGTTCTTC. Full variable domain (outside the CDR3, taken from reference TRBV7-9 and TRBJ2-1): DTGVSQNPRHKITKRGQNVTFRCDPISEHNRLYWYRQTLGQGPEFLTYFQNEAQLEKSRLLSDRFSAERPKGSFSTLEIQRTEQGDSAMYLCASSFLDEQFFGPGTRLTVL.

This rearrangement joins TRBV7-8 to TRBJ2-3, with 12 bases matching TRBD2. Germline V CDR1 and CDR2: SGHVS, FQNEAQ. J lost 10 bases, V lost 0 bases, and 2 bases had no gene match. CDR3 length equals 14 residues. DNA of the CDR3: TGTGCCAGCAGCTTAGCGACTAGCGGGAGCTCGCAGTATTTT. It yields the protein CASSLATSGSSQYF.